Presented here are 19 T cell receptor beta chains from one specimen sequenced in a study of blood T cell repertoires in COVID-19. Generated by immunoSEQ multiplex PCR, the TCRdb table keeps only in-frame clones and is missing some. Altogether 350,000 or so clones are present, more than 70% being singletons, with the ten largest covering over 3.5%. The sequencing sample was made of peripheral blood. The receptor source for this set is a woman aged 55-75 years with COVID-19, enrolled during active disease.

This chain links TRBV4-2 with TRBJ2-5; the D is unclear. CDR1 LGHNA and CDR2 YNFKEQ come from the germline V gene. The CDR3 totals 14 residues. The germline V and J ends were trimmed by 0 bases and 1 base, with 6 bases remaining between them. CDR3 DNA sequence: TGTGCCAGCAGCCAAGAAGCAAGCCAAGAGACCCAGTACTTC. This sequence encodes CASSQEASQETQYF.

The chain employs TRBV19 and TRBJ1-2; 11 bases are a match to TRBD1. Germline trimming cut 5 bases from V and 8 bases from J; bases unmatched to any gene: 7. Germline CDR1 reads LNHDA; CDR2 reads SQIVND (reference sequence). The CDR3 spans 14 residues. CDR3 DNA sequence: TGTGCCAGTAGTCTCGGGGACAGGGGGAAAGGCTACACCTTC. Translating it yields CASSLGDRGKGYTF.

The chain uses TRBV21-1 and TRBJ2-3; TRBD2 was called by the table and not checked on the DNA. TRBV21-1 is marked as a pseudogene. The CDR3 has 16 residues. The CDR3 loop reads CASTRLAGQETDTQYF. As DNA, the CDR3 is TGTGCCAGCACCAGACTAGCGGGGCAGGAAACAGATACGCAGTATTTT.

This rearrangement joins TRBV7-2 to TRBJ1-2; no clear D gene. This CDR3 is built from 13 residues. V lost 5 bases to trimming and J lost 3 bases, with 10 bases between them. From germline, CDR1 is SGHTA and CDR2 FQGNSA. The CDR3, as DNA: TGTGCCAGCAGCCCTTCTCGGGACTATGGCTACACCTTC. Translated, it gives CASSPSRDYGYTF.

The chain carries TRBV5-1 and TRBJ1-6; 10 nucleotides agree with TRBD1. This CDR3 is 15 amino acids long. The germline CDR1 and CDR2 sequences are SGHRS and YFSETQ. The V gene end was trimmed by 4 bases and the J gene end by 10 bases; junction bases not matched to a gene: 8. The CDR3 protein is CASSTVGTGASPLHF. CDR3 DNA: TGCGCCAGCAGCACGGTCGGGACAGGGGCCTCACCCCTCCACTTT.

V and J are TRBV5-1 and TRBJ1-2, with 7 bases lining up with TRBD1. Germline CDR1 SGHRS, CDR2 YFSETQ. The CDR3 extends over 17 amino acids. V lost 4 bases to trimming and J lost 8 bases; unmatched junction nucleotides: 20. CDR3 loop: CASSLRPTGSPEGGYTF. The CDR3 DNA sequence: TGCGCCAGCAGCCTGCGGCCGACAGGGAGCCCCGAGGGAGGCTACACCTTC.

This chain joins TRBV6-6 and TRBJ1-4, with D maybe TRBD1 (6 bases). Germline V gives CDR1 MNHNY, CDR2 SVGAGI (reference sequence). This CDR3 contains 15 residues. V lost 3 bases and J 4 bases, leaving 12 bases between the germline ends. The CDR3 nucleotides read TGTGCCAGCAGTTATCCCGCAGGGGATAATGAAAAACTGTTTTTT. It specifies CASSYPAGDNEKLFF.

Remarks on this clone: This sample includes further DNA sequences coding for the same CDR3. This chain connects TRBV28 to TRBJ1-1; D gene ambiguous. The CDR3 consists of 13 residues. V gave up 5 bases and J gave up 2 bases, with 9 bases separating them. CDR1 is MDHEN, CDR2 SYDVKM, per germline. The CDR3 sequence: CASSLPRNTEAFF. The DNA for the CDR3 is TGTGCCAGCAGTCTCCCTAGAAACACTGAAGCTTTCTTT.

V is TRBV3-1 (or the pseudogene TRBV3-2) and J is TRBJ2-1; 11 bases are shared with TRBD2. V shed 1 base and J 7 bases; nucleotides not matched to a gene: 6. CDR1 and CDR2 (germline): LGHDT, YNNKEL (reference sequence). This CDR3 is built from 16 residues. In DNA form, the CDR3 reads TGTGCCAGCAGCCAAGGGGGACTAGCGGCGGATAATGAGCAGTTCTTC. It yields the protein CASSQGGLAADNEQFF.

This chain uses TRBV10-3 with TRBJ1-2, with unresolved D. The CDR3 contains 13 residues. The germline V and J ends were trimmed by 4 bases and 6 bases, with 12 bases remaining between them. Germline-derived CDR1 and CDR2 are ENHRY and SYGVKD. CDR3 amino acids: CAISGAPEDGYTF. The CDR3 DNA reads as TGTGCCATCAGTGGCGCCCCGGAGGATGGCTACACCTTC.

Regarding this clone: This specimen includes other DNA sequences encoding the same CDR3. This chain links TRBV6-5 with TRBJ1-5; 8 bases fit TRBD1. The germline gives CDR1 MNHEY, CDR2 SVGAGI. This CDR3 is 15 amino acids long. V shed 9 bases and J 2 bases; nucleotides not matched to a gene: 9. CDR3 DNA: TGTGCCAGTAGTCCTGACAGGGGTGGCAATCAGCCCCAGCATTTT. Translated: CASSPDRGGNQPQHF.

This sequence joins TRBV18 and TRBJ1-1; 9 bases are a match to TRBD1. V lost 0 bases, J lost 4 bases, and 12 bases stayed unmatched. This CDR3 region has 18 residues. Germline loops: CDR1 KGHSH, CDR2 LQKENI. CDR3: CASSPPRTGEVRGTEAFF. The CDR3 DNA reads as TGTGCCAGCTCACCACCGCGGACAGGGGAGGTACGGGGCACTGAAGCTTTCTTT.

The count of this clone is one. This chain links TRBV6-2 or TRBV6-3 with TRBJ2-5; D uncertain. Trimming took off 2 bases at V and 5 bases at J, with 12 bases between the two ends. CDR1 MNHEY and CDR2 SVGEGT come from the germline V gene. The CDR3 is 14 amino acids. Written as DNA, the CDR3 is TGTGCCAGCAGTTACGTATCGAGCCGGGAGACCCAGTACTTC. Protein sequence: CASSYVSSRETQYF.

The V and J genes are TRBV29-1 and TRBJ1-1; D ambiguous. CDR1 and CDR2 (germline): SQVTM, ANQGSEA. This CDR3 is built from 10 residues. Trimming removed 4 bases at V and 4 bases at J, with 4 bases between. The CDR3 nucleotides read TGCAGCGTTGCGGGCACTGAAGCTTTCTTT. Its protein is CSVAGTEAFF. The variable domain in full, completed from reference TRBV29-1 and TRBJ1-1, reads SAVISQKPSRDICQRGTSLTIQCQVDSQVTMMFWYRQQPGQSLTLIATANQGSEATYESGFVIDKFPISRPNLTFSTLTVSNMSPEDSSIYLCSVAGTEAFFGQGTRLTVV.

The chain recombines TRBV10-1 with TRBJ2-7; 7 positions agree with TRBD1. V shed 2 bases and J 2 bases; nucleotides not matched to a gene: 0. The CDR3 length is 13 residues. Germline loops: CDR1 WNHNN, CDR2 SYGVQD (reference sequence). The CDR3 nucleotides read TGCGCCAGCAGTGAGACAGGGGCCTACGAGCAGTACTTC. Translating it yields CASSETGAYEQYF.

As DNA, the CDR3 is TGTGCCAGCAGCTTATTAAAGGTAAGGGGAAGCTCACCCCTCCACTTT. Translation: CASSLLKVRGSSPLHF. This chain connects TRBV7-3 to TRBJ1-6; weak D call: TRBD1 (5 bases). Germline CDR1 is SGHTA and CDR2 is FQGTGA. V was trimmed by 2 bases and J by 10 bases, leaving 18 bases between them. This CDR3 spans 16 amino acids. Full variable domain (outside the CDR3, taken from reference TRBV7-3 and TRBJ1-6): GAGVSQTPSNKVTEKGKYVELRCDPISGHTALYWYRQSLGQGPEFLIYFQGTGAADDSGLPNDRFFAVRPEGSVSTLKIQRTERGDSAVYLCASSLLKVRGSSPLHFGNGTRLTVT.

The chain couples TRBV7-9 to TRBJ1-2, with a possible D match to TRBD1 (5 bases). With 0 bases removed from V and 5 bases from J, the gap between germline ends came to 16 bases. Germline lookup yields CDR1 SEHNR and CDR2 FQNEAQ (reference sequence). This CDR3 is built from 16 residues. The CDR3 bases are TGTGCCAGCAGCTTAGCGTTGACGGGGGGGTATTATGGCTACACCTTC. It yields the protein CASSLALTGGYYGYTF. The full variable domain, rest sourced from reference TRBV7-9 and TRBJ1-2, is DTGVSQNPRHKITKRGQNVTFRCDPISEHNRLYWYRQTLGQGPEFLTYFQNEAQLEKSRLLSDRFSAERPKGSFSTLEIQRTEQGDSAMYLCASSLALTGGYYGYTFGSGTRLTVV.

The chain recombines TRBV7-9 with TRBJ2-3, with no clear D. Between the trimmed V and J ends, which lost 2 bases and 2 bases, there was a span of 14 bases. Germline V lookup: CDR1 SEHNR, CDR2 FQNEAQ (reference sequence). This CDR3 is built from 16 residues. CDR3 coding DNA: TGTGCCAGCAGCTTATCCCTTTCCGACTTCACAGATACGCAGTATTTT. The encoded protein is CASSLSLSDFTDTQYF. Supplemented by reference TRBV7-9 and TRBJ2-3, the full variable domain reads DTGVSQNPRHKITKRGQNVTFRCDPISEHNRLYWYRQTLGQGPEFLTYFQNEAQLEKSRLLSDRFSAERPKGSFSTLEIQRTEQGDSAMYLCASSLSLSDFTDTQYFGPGTRLTVL.

The chain combines TRBV5-1 with TRBJ1-2; D remains ambiguous. The CDR3 runs to 14 residues. The V gene's germline CDR1 is SGHRS and CDR2 YFSETQ. V was cut by 0 bases and J by 6 bases, with 12 bases left in between. The CDR3 region is CASSLVAGPDGYTF. The CDR3 DNA follows: TGCGCCAGCAGCTTGGTGGCGGGTCCCGATGGCTACACCTTC.